This entry lists 28 T cell receptor beta chains sequenced from one sample in a study of T cell responses to AZD1222 COVID-19 vaccine. Assay: immunoSEQ multiplex PCR; the TCRdb copy retains only in-frame clones and omits some. The repertoire consists of about 160,000 clones, with roughly nine tenths occurring once and the leading ten covering approximately 1.9%. This specimen was peripheral blood, taken on day 0 of AZD1222 vaccination. The receptor source for this set is an adult in good health.

J is TRBJ2-2 and V is TRBV25-1; 8 bases are shared with TRBD1. Trimming at V came to 1 base and at J to 1 base, leaving 5 bases not matched to a gene. Germline CDR1 and CDR2: MGHDK and SYGVNS. There are 17 residues in the CDR3. The CDR3 DNA sequence: TGTGCCAGCAGTGAATCAGGGGGCTCTTGGAACACCGGGGAGCTGTTTTTT. Its translation is CASSESGGSWNTGELFF.

V and J are TRBV5-4 and TRBJ1-3; D not certain. The V gene lost 0 bases and the J gene lost 1 base, with 5 bases spanning the gap. Germline V gene lookup returns CDR1 SGHNT and CDR2 YYREEE (reference sequence). The CDR3 consists of 14 residues. The CDR3 DNA is TGTGCCAGCAGCTTGGAACTTTCTGGAAACACCATATATTTT. Translation: CASSLELSGNTIYF.

This chain uses TRBV7-9 with TRBJ1-1; D call uncertain. The CDR3 has 12 amino acids. V lost 2 bases, J lost 7 bases, and 8 bases lay in between. Looked up from germline, CDR1 is SEHNR and CDR2 is FQNEAQ (reference sequence). The CDR3 spells CASSLSTIEAFF. The DNA of the CDR3 is TGTGCCAGCAGCTTATCGACAATTGAAGCTTTCTTT.

For this clone: In the same sample, other DNA sequences code for this CDR3. The CDR3 is CASSLVGVSSYEQYF. Written as DNA, the CDR3 is TGTGCCAGCAGCTTAGTGGGGGTCAGCTCCTACGAGCAGTACTTC. The V call is TRBV5-4, the J call TRBJ2-7; the D call may be TRBD1 or TRBD2 (5 bases each). Germline V CDR1 and CDR2: SGHNT, YYREEE (reference sequence). Trimming removed 2 bases at V and 0 bases at J, with 12 bases between. The CDR3 spans 15 residues.

The chain couples TRBV7-2 to TRBJ2-7; TRBD1 is a possible D gene (6 bases). Trimming cost V 5 bases and J 2 bases, with 22 bases left between them. CDR3 size: 17 residues. CDR1 and CDR2 from the germline V gene are SGHTA and FQGNSA. The CDR3 DNA sequence: TGTGCCAGCAGCCTTCGGGACAATACCTACACCGCCTACGAGCAGTACTTC. This encodes CASSLRDNTYTAYEQYF.

V is TRBV19 and J is TRBJ2-4; no reliable D call. This CDR3 region has 14 residues. Germline CDR1 is LNHDA and CDR2 is SQIVND (reference sequence). V was shortened by 5 bases and J by 0 bases, with 8 bases between the two germline ends. CDR3 bases: TGTGCCAGTAGTCCTAGACTAGCCAAAAACATTCAGTACTTC. This codes for CASSPRLAKNIQYF.

The chain joins TRBV5-1 to TRBJ2-2; a possible D gene is TRBD1 (5 bases). Germline assignment: CDR1 SGHRS and CDR2 YFSETQ. CDR3 length: 14 amino acids. With 0 bases removed from V and 7 bases from J, the gap between germline ends came to 10 bases. The CDR3 spells CASSLEGADGELFF. CDR3 DNA: TGCGCCAGCAGCTTGGAAGGGGCCGACGGGGAGCTGTTTTTT.

This clone was detected only once. This chain uses TRBV28 with TRBJ1-5; the D is unclear. The CDR3 loop spans 14 amino acids. Germline loops: CDR1 MDHEN, CDR2 SYDVKM. V lost 2 bases and J lost 5, with 10 bases in between. In nucleotides, the CDR3 is TGTGCCAGCAGTTTAATTCGGGGAGATCAGCCCCAGCATTTT. Translation: CASSLIRGDQPQHF.

The genes are TRBV19 and TRBJ1-6, with D possibly TRBD1 on 6 matching bases. The CDR3 sequence is 14 residues long. V dropped 4 bases and J dropped 5 bases, with 9 bases sitting between them. Germline CDR1 LNHDA, CDR2 SQIVND (reference sequence). The CDR3 loop is CASSRTVNNSPLHF. CDR3 bases: TGTGCCAGTAGTAGGACAGTTAATAATTCACCCCTCCACTTT. The full variable domain, completed using reference TRBV19 and TRBJ1-6, is DGGITQSPKYLFRKEGQNVTLSCEQNLNHDAMYWYRQDPGQGLRLIYYSQIVNDFQKGDIAEGYSVSREKKESFPLTVTSAQKNPTAFYLCASSRTVNNSPLHFGNGTRLTVT.

The chain couples TRBV6-5 to TRBJ2-2; D might be TRBD2 (6 bases). V was cut by 7 bases and J by 2 bases, with 11 bases left in between. The CDR3 contains 14 residues. From germline, CDR1 is MNHEY and CDR2 SVGAGI. The CDR3 bases are TGTGCCAGCATTAGCGGATTTAACACCGGGGAGCTGTTTTTT. This sequence encodes CASISGFNTGELFF.

V gene TRBV4-1 combines with J gene TRBJ2-3, with 9 bases lining up with TRBD2. The CDR3 is 16 amino acids. The V and J ends lost 4 bases and 1 base, in that order; junction bases with no gene match: 6. Germline V gene sequence: CDR1 MGHRA, CDR2 YSYEKL. CDR3 DNA: TGCGCCAGCAGCCCCCTTAGCGGGAGAGGCACAGATACGCAGTATTTT. This codes for CASSPLSGRGTDTQYF.

This sequence joins TRBV29-1 and TRBJ1-2; the D gene is possibly TRBD1 (5 bases). V shed 0 bases and J shed 4 bases, with 18 bases lying between them. The CDR3 extends over 16 amino acids. Germline values: CDR1 SQVTM, CDR2 ANQGSEA. Here the CDR3 reads CSVEDPLGTKIYGYTF. The CDR3 region has the DNA TGCAGCGTTGAAGATCCCTTGGGGACGAAGATCTATGGCTACACCTTC.

The chain carries TRBV6-2 or TRBV6-3 and TRBJ1-1; weak D call: TRBD1 (5 bases). V lost 1 base, J lost 4 bases, and 25 bases lay in between. CDR1 MNHEY and CDR2 SVGEGT come from the germline V gene. This CDR3 spans 19 amino acids. CDR3 in DNA: TGTGCCAGCAGTTACTACCCCGGGGGGGGACGGGGTGAACGCACTGAAGCTTTCTTT. Encoded protein: CASSYYPGGGRGERTEAFF.

The chain couples TRBV28 to TRBJ1-4; no clear D. Germline V gene lookup returns CDR1 MDHEN and CDR2 SYDVKM. Trimming removed 2 bases at V and 3 bases at J, with 7 bases between. The CDR3 contains 14 residues. In nucleotides, the CDR3 is TGTGCCAGCAGTTTACGGCATTCTAATGAAAAACTGTTTTTT. Translation gives CASSLRHSNEKLFF. Full variable domain (outside the CDR3, taken from reference TRBV28 and TRBJ1-4): DVKVTQSSRYLVKRTGEKVFLECVQDMDHENMFWYRQDPGLGLRLIYFSYDVKMKEKGDIPEGYSVSREKKERFSLILESASTNQTSMYLCASSLRHSNEKLFFGSGTQLSVL.

The chain carries TRBV14 and TRBJ1-1; D is unclear. The CDR3 has 15 amino acids. Deletions cut 0 bases from V and 3 bases from J, with 11 bases between. In germline, CDR1 is SGHDN, CDR2 FVKESK. CDR3 coding DNA: TGTGCCAGCAGCCAAGATCGAAACGGGTACACTGAAGCTTTCTTT. Encoded protein: CASSQDRNGYTEAFF.

V and J are TRBV9 and TRBJ2-1; 7 positions agree with TRBD1. The CDR3 totals 15 residues. After removal of 6 bases from V and 3 bases from J, the junction contained 9 bases not matched to a gene. Looked up from germline, CDR1 is SGDLS and CDR2 is YYNGEE. The CDR3 bases are TGTGCCAGCACCACTCAAGGGGGCCACTACAATGAGCAGTTCTTC. This sequence encodes CASTTQGGHYNEQFF.

This clone was recorded a few times. The V call is TRBV29-1, the J call TRBJ2-1; D possibly corresponds to TRBD1 (5 bases). V was pared by 2 bases and J by 4 bases, with 9 bases between. Germline CDR1 reads SQVTM; CDR2 reads ANQGSEA. CDR3 length equals 13 residues. CDR3 DNA sequence: TGCAGCGTTGAACTGACAGCGTACAATGAGCAGTTCTTC. Translated, it gives CSVELTAYNEQFF.

The rearrangement links TRBV19 to TRBJ2-7; 11 positions match TRBD1. V shed 1 base and J 1 base; nucleotides not matched to a gene: 6. This CDR3 region has 17 residues. CDR1 LNHDA and CDR2 SQIVND come from the germline V gene (reference sequence). The DNA for the CDR3 is TGTGCCAGTAGTATAGGCCGGACAGGGGGCTCGTCCTACGAGCAGTACTTC. It yields the protein CASSIGRTGGSSYEQYF. The full variable domain, with the rest looked up from reference TRBV19 and TRBJ2-7, is DGGITQSPKYLFRKEGQNVTLSCEQNLNHDAMYWYRQDPGQGLRLIYYSQIVNDFQKGDIAEGYSVSREKKESFPLTVTSAQKNPTAFYLCASSIGRTGGSSYEQYFGPGTRLTVT.

This clone was detected only once. This chain uses TRBV4-3 with TRBJ1-5; D gene unclear. Germline CDR1 LGHNA, CDR2 YSLEER. The CDR3 is 13 residues long. Trimming shortened V by 4 bases and J by 4 bases, and 8 bases separated the two germline ends. Written as DNA, the CDR3 is TGCGCCAGCAGCCTCGACAAAAATCAGCCCCAGCATTTT. Translating it yields CASSLDKNQPQHF.

This clone has just a few counts. The chain is built from TRBV5-4 and TRBJ2-3; D unclear. Germline V gene lookup returns CDR1 SGHNT and CDR2 YYREEE (reference sequence). The CDR3 has 14 amino acids. V was pared by 0 bases and J by 6 bases, with 11 bases between. Here the CDR3 DNA reads TGTGCCAGCAGCTTGGGATGGGTCATCGATACGCAGTATTTT. Protein: CASSLGWVIDTQYF.

The chain uses TRBV10-3 and TRBJ2-1; 13 bases are a match to TRBD2. Germline CDR1 ENHRY, CDR2 SYGVKD. After removal of 2 bases from V and 9 bases from J, the junction contained 4 bases not matched to a gene. The CDR3 is 15 amino acids. In DNA form, the CDR3 reads TGTGCCATCAGTGAGACTAGCGGGGGGGCACGTGAGCAGTTCTTC. Residues: CAISETSGGAREQFF.

The chain combines TRBV28 with TRBJ1-3, with D possibly matching TRBD1 (5 bases). The germline V gene has CDR1 MDHEN and CDR2 SYDVKM. The CDR3 extends over 13 amino acids. The V end was cut by 10 bases, the J end by 4 bases, with 14 bases between. CDR3 DNA: TGTGCCATAGGGGATTTACTCGGAAACACCATATATTTT. Residues: CAIGDLLGNTIYF.

This chain links TRBV12-3 or TRBV12-4 with TRBJ1-5; D possibly corresponds to TRBD1 (5 bases). V lost 3 bases, J lost 5 bases, and 5 bases lay in between. The CDR3 contains 12 residues. In DNA form, the CDR3 reads TGTGCCAGCAGTTTGGGGGATCAGCCCCAGCATTTT. This sequence encodes CASSLGDQPQHF.

The V and J genes are TRBV5-4 and TRBJ1-2; D is unclear. Germline V lookup: CDR1 SGHNT, CDR2 YYREEE (reference sequence). V lost 2 bases, J lost 4 bases, and 12 bases lay in between. CDR3 size: 14 residues. The CDR3: CASSFPGLGYGYTF. In nucleotides, the CDR3 is TGTGCCAGCAGCTTCCCTGGGTTAGGCTATGGCTACACCTTC.

The gene calls are TRBV18 and TRBJ2-3; 7 bases match TRBD1. Germline CDR1 KGHSH, CDR2 LQKENI. Unmatched junction bases numbered 12, after V lost 3 bases and J lost 0 bases. This CDR3 has 18 amino acids. The CDR3 bases are TGTGCCAGCTCACCGACAGGGCAAGGCTCCCCCAGCACAGATACGCAGTATTTT. Amino acids: CASSPTGQGSPSTDTQYF. The full variable domain, completed using reference TRBV18 and TRBJ2-3, is NAGVMQNPRHLVRRRGQEARLRCSPMKGHSHVYWYRQLPEEGLKFMVYLQKENIIDESGMPKERFSAEFPKEGPSILRIQQVVRGDSAAYFCASSPTGQGSPSTDTQYFGPGTRLTVL.

The chain employs TRBV6-5 and TRBJ2-7, with D maybe TRBD2 (6 bases). Trimming took 7 bases from V and 13 from J, leaving 17 bases between them. Germline assignment: CDR1 MNHEY and CDR2 SVGAGI. The CDR3 is 11 residues long. CDR3 sequence: CASMAGFSYYF. CDR3 in DNA: TGTGCCAGCATGGCGGGATTCTCGTATTACTTC.

The J gene is TRBJ2-7, the V gene TRBV28; 7 positions agree with TRBD1. CDR3 length: 16 amino acids. Germline V CDR1 and CDR2: MDHEN, SYDVKM. Losses at the gene ends were 5 bases for V and 2 bases for J; bases not matched to a gene: 12. The DNA for the CDR3 is TGTGCCAGCAGTCCATCGGACAGGCCCCTTGCCTACGAGCAGTACTTC. It yields the protein CASSPSDRPLAYEQYF.

The sample holds one count of this clone. V and J are TRBV6-1 and TRBJ1-5; tentative D call: TRBD1 (5 bases). V gave up 3 bases and J gave up 0 bases, with 12 bases separating them. The CDR3 covers 16 residues. CDR1 and CDR2 (germline): MNHNS, SASEGT. The CDR3, as DNA: TGTGCCAGCAGTGAGTACCAGGGTCATAGCAATCAGCCCCAGCATTTT. Its protein is CASSEYQGHSNQPQHF.